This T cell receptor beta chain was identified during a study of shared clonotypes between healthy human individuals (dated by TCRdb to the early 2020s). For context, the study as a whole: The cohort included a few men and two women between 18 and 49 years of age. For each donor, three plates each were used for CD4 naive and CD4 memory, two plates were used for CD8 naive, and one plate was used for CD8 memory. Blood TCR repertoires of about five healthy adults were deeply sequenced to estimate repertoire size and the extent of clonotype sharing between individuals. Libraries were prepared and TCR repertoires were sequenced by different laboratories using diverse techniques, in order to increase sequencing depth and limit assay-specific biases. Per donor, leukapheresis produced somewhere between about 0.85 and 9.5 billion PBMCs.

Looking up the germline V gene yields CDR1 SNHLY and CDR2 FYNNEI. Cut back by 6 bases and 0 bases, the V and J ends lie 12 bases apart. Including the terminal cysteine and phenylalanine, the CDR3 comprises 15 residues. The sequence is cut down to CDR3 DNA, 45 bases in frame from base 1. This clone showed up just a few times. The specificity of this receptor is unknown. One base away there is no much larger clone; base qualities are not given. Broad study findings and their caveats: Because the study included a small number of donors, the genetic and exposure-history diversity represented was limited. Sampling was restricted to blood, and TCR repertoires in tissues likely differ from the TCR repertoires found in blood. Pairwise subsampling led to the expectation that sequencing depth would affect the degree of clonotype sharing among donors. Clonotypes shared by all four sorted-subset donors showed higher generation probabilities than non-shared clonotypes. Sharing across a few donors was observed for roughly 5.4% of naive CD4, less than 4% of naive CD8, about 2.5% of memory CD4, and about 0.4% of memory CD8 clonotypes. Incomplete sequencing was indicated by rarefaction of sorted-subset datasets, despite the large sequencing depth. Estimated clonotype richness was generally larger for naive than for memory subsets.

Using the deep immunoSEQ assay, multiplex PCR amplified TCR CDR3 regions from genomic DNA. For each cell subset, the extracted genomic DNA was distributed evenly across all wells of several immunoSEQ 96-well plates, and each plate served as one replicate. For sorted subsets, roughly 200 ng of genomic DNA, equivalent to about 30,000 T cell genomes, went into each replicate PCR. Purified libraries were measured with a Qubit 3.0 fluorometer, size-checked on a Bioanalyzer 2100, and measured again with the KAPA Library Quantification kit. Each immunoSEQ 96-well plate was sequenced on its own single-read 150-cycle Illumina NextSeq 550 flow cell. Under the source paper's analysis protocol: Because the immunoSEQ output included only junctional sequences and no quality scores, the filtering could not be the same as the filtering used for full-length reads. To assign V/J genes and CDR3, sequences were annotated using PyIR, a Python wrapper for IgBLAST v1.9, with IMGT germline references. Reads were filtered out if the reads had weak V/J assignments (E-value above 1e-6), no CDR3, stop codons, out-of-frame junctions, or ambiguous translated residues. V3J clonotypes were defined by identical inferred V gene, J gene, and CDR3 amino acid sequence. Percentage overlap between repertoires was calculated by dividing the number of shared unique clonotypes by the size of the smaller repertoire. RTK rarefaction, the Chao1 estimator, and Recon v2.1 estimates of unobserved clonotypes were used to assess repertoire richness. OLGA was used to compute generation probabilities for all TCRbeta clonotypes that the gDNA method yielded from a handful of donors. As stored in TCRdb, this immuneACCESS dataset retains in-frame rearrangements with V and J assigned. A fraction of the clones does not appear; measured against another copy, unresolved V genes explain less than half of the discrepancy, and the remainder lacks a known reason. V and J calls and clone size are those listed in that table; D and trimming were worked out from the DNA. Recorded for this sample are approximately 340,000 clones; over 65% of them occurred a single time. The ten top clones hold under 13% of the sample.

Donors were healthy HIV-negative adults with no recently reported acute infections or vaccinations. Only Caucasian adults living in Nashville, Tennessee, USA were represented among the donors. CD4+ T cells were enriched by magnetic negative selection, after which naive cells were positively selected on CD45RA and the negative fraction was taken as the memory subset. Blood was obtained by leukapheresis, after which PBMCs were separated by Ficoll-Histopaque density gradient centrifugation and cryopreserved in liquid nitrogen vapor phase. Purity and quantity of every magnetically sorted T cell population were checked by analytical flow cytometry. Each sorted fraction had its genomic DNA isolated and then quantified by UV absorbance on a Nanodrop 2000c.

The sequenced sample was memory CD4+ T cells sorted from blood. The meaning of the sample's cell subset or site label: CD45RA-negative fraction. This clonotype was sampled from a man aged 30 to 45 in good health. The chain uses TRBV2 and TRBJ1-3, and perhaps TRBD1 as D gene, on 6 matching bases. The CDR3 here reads CASRRTDHSGNTIYF. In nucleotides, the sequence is TGTGCCAGCAGAAGGACAGACCACTCTGGAAACACCATATATTTT. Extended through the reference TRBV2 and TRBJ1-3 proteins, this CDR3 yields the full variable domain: EPEVTQTPSHQVTQMGQEVILRCVPISNHLYFYWYRQILGQKVEFLVSFYNNEISEKSEIFDDQFSVERPDGSNFTLKIRSTKLEDSAMYFCASRRTDHSGNTIYFGEGSWLTVV.